The 2 T cell receptor beta chains below all came from one sample that was sequenced in a study of identical twins. In TCRdb, the 5' RACE reads were re-called with MiXCR into one record per CDR3 protein. Among some 730,000 distinct CDR3 sequences listed, 15% to 20% were seen once. This sample was also put to use in a study of T cells expressing NK-cell markers.

Specimen: PBMCs. These receptors all come from a woman between 18 and 30 years old in good health.

V gene TRBV2 combines with J gene TRBJ2-2, with TRBD2 matching over 7 bases. CDR3 size: 15 residues. The V and J ends lost 6 bases and 5 bases, in that order; junction bases with no gene match: 9. The germline V gene has CDR1 SNHLY and CDR2 FYNNEI. The CDR3 loop is CASSESVSGTGELFF. Here the CDR3 DNA reads TGTGCCAGCAGCGAATCCGTTAGCGGGACCGGGGAGCTGTTTTTT.

The gene calls are TRBV11-2 and TRBJ2-1, with 7 bases that match TRBD2. Per germline, CDR1 SGHAT and CDR2 FQNNGV. This CDR3 spans 14 amino acids. V lost 5 bases and J lost 10; bases outside the gene matches: 11. CDR3 protein: CASSPVGGAGEQFF. The CDR3 region has the DNA TGTGCCAGCAGCCCCGTGGGAGGGGCTGGCGAGCAGTTCTTC.